A single sample is the source of the 24 T cell receptor beta chains below, sequenced in a study of T cells in Graves' hyperthyroidism and ophthalmopathy. RNA transcripts gave rise to amplified TCR beta CDR3 regions. HTBI primers drove first-round RT-PCR of the TCR CDR3. Each CDR3 protein is one row after TCRdb ran MiXCR on the multiplex PCR reads. The table has approximately 710,000 distinct CDR3 sequences, 17% seen once; the top ten hold about 14%. The sample taken for sequencing was blood. The receptor source for this set is a man over 45 with Graves' hyperthyroidism.

This clonotype turned up a few times. The CDR3 loop is CASSFPLPAGAYESYF. CDR3 coding DNA: TGTGCCAGCAGTTTCCCCCTCCCAGCGGGAGCCTACGAATCGTACTTC. This chain joins TRBV28 and TRBJ2-7, with TRBD2 identical over 8 bases. From germline, CDR1 is MDHEN and CDR2 SYDVKM. With 3 bases clipped from V and 12 bases from J, the junction kept 19 bases outside the gene matches. The CDR3 is made up of 16 amino acids.

This clonotype occurred a few times. The chain employs TRBV5-4 and TRBJ1-4; TRBD1 matches at 9 bases. The CDR3 is 17 amino acids. Germline CDR1 reads SGHNT; CDR2 reads YYREEE (reference sequence). With 4 bases clipped from V and 7 bases from J, the junction kept 14 bases outside the gene matches. The CDR3 is CASSLSPGQGRIEKLFF. The CDR3, as DNA: TGTGCCAGCAGCCTGTCTCCGGGACAGGGTCGAATTGAAAAACTGTTTTTT.

This clonotype occurred many times. The chain employs TRBV28 and TRBJ1-3; D gene uncertain. Trimming removed 5 bases at V and 0 bases at J, with 14 bases between. CDR1 is MDHEN, CDR2 SYDVKM, per germline. The CDR3 is 16 amino acids. The CDR3: CASSPYARISGNTIYF. The CDR3 DNA follows: TGTGCCAGCAGTCCTTATGCCAGGATCTCTGGAAACACCATATATTTT.

This clonotype was seen at least ten times. The chain has TRBV28 and TRBJ2-1; D ambiguous. Germline V gives CDR1 MDHEN, CDR2 SYDVKM. This CDR3 is 13 amino acids long. Trimming removed 6 bases from V and 9 bases from J, with 15 bases in between. The CDR3 DNA sequence: TGTGCCAGCAGCCCGACTTCGGTGGGTGAGCAGTTCTTC. Protein sequence: CASSPTSVGEQFF.

This clonotype was seen ten or more times. The chain couples TRBV12-3 or TRBV12-4 to TRBJ2-1; TRBD2 aligns across 7 bases. V shed 2 bases and J 7 bases; nucleotides not matched to a gene: 11. The CDR3 is 16 residues long. CDR3 bases: TGTGCCAGCAGTTTAACATTGGCGGGAGTGCAGAATGAGCAGTTCTTC. Protein product: CASSLTLAGVQNEQFF.

The chain combines TRBV20-1 with TRBJ2-5, with 7 bases matching TRBD1. The CDR3 is 14 amino acids. Germline CDR1 is DFQATT and CDR2 is SNEGSKA (reference sequence). J lost 4 bases, V lost 0 bases, and 5 bases had no gene match. DNA of the CDR3: TGCAGTGCTAGAGATGGGACAGTCATAGAGACCCAGTACTTC. Protein sequence: CSARDGTVIETQYF.

This clonotype was counted ten times or more. V and J are TRBV7-8 and TRBJ2-7; the D gene is possibly TRBD2 (5 bases). The V gene's germline CDR1 is SGHVS and CDR2 FQNEAQ. The CDR3 is 13 amino acids. V lost 5 bases to trimming and J lost 2 bases, with 10 bases between them. CDR3 sequence (DNA): TGTGCCAGCAGCATCCTCGGGGCCTACGAGCAGTACTTC. Translated, it gives CASSILGAYEQYF.

This clonotype was detected a few times. This chain links TRBV7-9 with TRBJ2-7; maybe TRBD2 (5 bases). The CDR3 runs to 14 residues. Looked up from germline, CDR1 is SEHNR and CDR2 is FQNEAQ (reference sequence). V dropped 4 bases and J dropped 6 bases, with 16 bases sitting between them. The CDR3 DNA reads TGTGCCAGCAGCTCCGGACTTGGTTTGTCCGAGCAGTACTTC. Protein sequence: CASSSGLGLSEQYF. Filled out from reference TRBV7-9 and TRBJ2-7, the complete variable domain reads DTGVSQNPRHKITKRGQNVTFRCDPISEHNRLYWYRQTLGQGPEFLTYFQNEAQLEKSRLLSDRFSAERPKGSFSTLEIQRTEQGDSAMYLCASSSGLGLSEQYFGPGTRLTVT.

This clonotype was seen a few times. V is TRBV12-3 or TRBV12-4 and J is TRBJ2-2; 7 bases are a match to TRBD1. J lost 3 bases, V lost 5 bases, and 9 bases had no gene match. CDR3 length equals 16 residues. The CDR3 region is CASSPATGAYTGELFF. The CDR3 coding sequence is TGTGCCAGCAGTCCTGCAACAGGGGCATACACCGGGGAGCTGTTTTTT.

This chain uses TRBV5-1 with TRBJ1-2; D possibly corresponds to TRBD1 (6 bases). The CDR3 is 14 residues long. Trimming left V 4 bases short and J 6 bases short, with 16 bases between. Germline lookup yields CDR1 SGHRS and CDR2 YFSETQ. The CDR3 loop is CASSQGRQENGYTF. CDR3 DNA sequence: TGCGCCAGCAGCCAAGGAAGACAGGAGAATGGCTACACCTTC.

The V gene is TRBV4-1, the J gene TRBJ2-3; D might be TRBD2 (5 bases). The CDR3 runs to 16 residues. In germline, CDR1 is MGHRA, CDR2 YSYEKL. Between the trimmed V and J ends, which lost 0 bases and 1 base, there was a span of 11 bases. In DNA, the CDR3 is TGCGCCAGCAGCCAAGAATGGAGCGGAGGCACAGATACGCAGTATTTT. This encodes CASSQEWSGGTDTQYF.

This clonotype was observed a few times. The chain links TRBV29-1 to TRBJ2-1, with TRBD1 identical over 7 bases. The CDR3 extends over 13 amino acids. J lost 4 bases, V lost 3 bases, and 3 bases had no gene match. The germline CDR1 and CDR2 sequences are SQVTM and ANQGSEA. Here the CDR3 DNA reads TGCAGCGTTGACATACAGGGGTACAATGAGCAGTTCTTC. Amino acids: CSVDIQGYNEQFF.

The gene calls are TRBV28 and TRBJ2-7; 10 bases fit TRBD1. The CDR3 runs to 17 residues. In germline, CDR1 is MDHEN, CDR2 SYDVKM. The ends lost 3 bases at V and 3 bases at J; junction bases unmatched: 11. CDR3 region: CASSFIGTGATRYEQYF. The CDR3 DNA follows: TGTGCCAGCAGTTTTATTGGGACAGGGGCTACGCGCTACGAGCAGTACTTC.

V gene TRBV4-3 combines with J gene TRBJ1-6; D is possibly TRBD1 (5 bases). The CDR3 loop spans 16 amino acids. The V gene's germline CDR1 is LGHNA and CDR2 YSLEER. The V gene lost 0 bases and the J gene lost 5 bases, with 11 bases spanning the gap. Here the CDR3 DNA reads TGCGCCAGCAGCCAAGAGGGGCAGGGAGATAATTCACCCCTCCACTTT. It yields the protein CASSQEGQGDNSPLHF.

This clonotype was seen more than once but under ten times. This chain links TRBV30 with TRBJ2-3; possibly TRBD2 for D (5 bases). Germline CDR1 is GTSNPN and CDR2 is SVGIG (reference sequence). Trimming left V 2 bases short and J 4 bases short, with 13 bases between. This CDR3 has 14 amino acids. As DNA, the CDR3 is TGTGCCTGGAGTTCTACTAGAAACGCAGATACGCAGTATTTT. The encoded protein is CAWSSTRNADTQYF.

The sample holds many counts of this clonotype. J is TRBJ2-7 and V is TRBV28, with D perhaps given as TRBD1 or TRBD2 (5 bases each). Germline CDR1 MDHEN, CDR2 SYDVKM. Between the trimmed V and J ends, which lost 6 bases and 3 bases, there was a span of 15 bases. CDR3 length: 14 residues. The CDR3 reads CASSPGTFLYEQYF. The CDR3 coding sequence is TGTGCCAGCAGCCCAGGGACCTTCCTCTACGAGCAGTACTTC.

The J gene is TRBJ2-1, the V gene TRBV4-3; D possibly corresponds to TRBD2 (5 bases). The germline V and J ends were trimmed by 4 bases and 0 bases, with 19 bases remaining between them. Germline CDR1 and CDR2: LGHNA and YSLEER. This CDR3 has 18 amino acids. Written as DNA, the CDR3 is TGCGCCAGCAGCCGAATCGCCGGACTGTTAAGCTCCTACAATGAGCAGTTCTTC. Translating it yields CASSRIAGLLSSYNEQFF.

This clonotype appeared many times. The V gene is TRBV20-1, the J gene TRBJ2-7; no firm D call. The CDR3 is 11 amino acids. With 3 bases removed from V and 6 bases from J, the gap between germline ends came to 9 bases. Germline assignment: CDR1 DFQATT and CDR2 SNEGSKA (reference sequence). The CDR3 loop is CSASQVPEQYF. DNA for the CDR3: TGCAGTGCTAGTCAGGTCCCCGAGCAGTACTTC.

The chain employs TRBV19 and TRBJ1-5, with D unresolved. The V end lost 4 bases, the J end lost 7 bases, and 11 bases lay between the germline ends. This CDR3 has 13 amino acids. Germline loops: CDR1 LNHDA, CDR2 SQIVND (reference sequence). The CDR3 spells CASSKTAGQPQHF. CDR3 bases: TGTGCCAGTAGTAAGACTGCCGGGCAGCCCCAGCATTTT.

V gene TRBV29-1 combines with J gene TRBJ1-2; D might be TRBD1 (6 bases). This CDR3 spans 11 amino acids. V was trimmed by 4 bases and J by 6 bases, leaving 9 bases between them. The V gene's germline CDR1 is SQVTM and CDR2 ANQGSEA. The CDR3 DNA reads as TGCAGCGTTGTGGGGGGCCATGGCTACACCTTC. It yields the protein CSVVGGHGYTF. Filled out from reference TRBV29-1 and TRBJ1-2, the complete variable domain reads SAVISQKPSRDICQRGTSLTIQCQVDSQVTMMFWYRQQPGQSLTLIATANQGSEATYESGFVIDKFPISRPNLTFSTLTVSNMSPEDSSIYLCSVVGGHGYTFGSGTRLTVV.

For this clonotype: This may stem from a read error, because a much larger clone lies one nucleotide away. V is TRBV19 and J is TRBJ1-2; D unclear. This CDR3 contains 12 residues. The germline V gene has CDR1 LNHDA and CDR2 SQIVND (reference sequence). DNA of the CDR3: TGTGCCAGCACGAAGGACGGAAATGGCTGCACCTTC. This codes for CASTKDGNGCTF. Based on the CDR3 plus reference TRBV19 and TRBJ1-2, the full variable domain is DGGITQSPKYLFRKEGQNVTLSCEQNLNHDAMYWYRQDPGQGLRLIYYSQIVNDFQKGDIAEGYSVSREKKESFPLTVTSAQKNPTAFYLCASTKDGNGCTFGSGTRLTVV.

V is TRBV18 and J is TRBJ1-5, with D hard to call. Trimming took off 1 base at V and 7 bases at J, with 11 bases between the two ends. The CDR3 extends over 14 amino acids. Germline V gives CDR1 KGHSH, CDR2 LQKENI. CDR3 residues: CASSPQRVGQPQHF. CDR3 nucleotides: TGTGCCAGCTCACCACAAAGGGTTGGACAGCCCCAGCATTTT.

The rearrangement uses TRBV12-3 or TRBV12-4 and TRBJ2-5, with TRBD1 matching over 9 bases. Trimming removed 5 bases from V and 5 bases from J; junction bases left unmatched: 12. There are 16 residues in the CDR3. The CDR3: CASSASGTGIVETQYF. As DNA, the CDR3 is TGTGCCAGCAGTGCGTCCGGGACAGGGATTGTTGAGACCCAGTACTTC.

The sample holds many counts of this clonotype. CDR3 loop: CASSPDEDSGNTIYF. The CDR3 coding sequence is TGTGCCAGCAGTCCAGACGAAGACTCTGGAAACACCATATATTTT. The chain recombines TRBV6-1 with TRBJ1-3; D gene unclear. The germline gives CDR1 MNHNS, CDR2 SASEGT. The V end was cut by 5 bases, the J end by 0 bases, with 11 bases between. The CDR3 consists of 15 residues.